This T cell receptor (beta chain) was obtained from a study of early T cells in non-severe SARS-CoV-2 infection. TCRdb re-derived calls from the 5' RACE reads in MiXCR, one entry per CDR3 protein. The sample has under 70,000 distinct CDR3 sequences; about 16% are singletons. V shed 4 bases and J 9 bases; nucleotides not matched to a gene: 9. Germline-derived CDR1 and CDR2 are SGHRS and YFSETQ. CDR3 length: 15 amino acids. The TCR comes from an adult who was a healthcare worker with PCR-confirmed SARS-CoV-2 infection or an uninfected control (not recorded which). The genes are TRBV5-1 and TRBJ1-6, with 8 bases aligning to TRBD1. The material sequenced was whole blood, taken at baseline. The CDR3 is CASSLLDRGGSPLHF. Written as DNA, the CDR3 is TGCGCCAGCAGCCTTCTCGACAGGGGAGGTTCACCCCTCCACTTT. The full variable domain, rest sourced from reference TRBV5-1 and TRBJ1-6, is KAGVTQTPRYLIKTRGQQVTLSCSPISGHRSVSWYQQTPGQGLQFLFEYFSETQRNKGNFPGRFSGRQFSNSRSEMNVSTLELGDSALYLCASSLLDRGGSPLHFGNGTRLTVT.